This T cell receptor beta chain was observed in a study of blood T cell repertoires in COVID-19. Study summary: Donors in the United States, Italy and Spain gave samples during acute or convalescent COVID-19. In each case, the material was cDNA or gDNA derived from T cells, B-cell-depleted T cells, or PBMCs.

Germline V gene data show CDR1 as SNHLY and CDR2 as FYNNEI. The CDR3 runs to 17 residues. Trimming cost V 4 bases and J 3 bases; bases outside gene matches: 12. As handled by the study authors: Estimation of nucleated cell counts relied on the amplification of reference gene primers. The table came from immunoSEQ multiplex PCR; TCRdb's copy has only in-frame clones and leaves some out. V, J and clone size were drawn from that table, and D and trimming were deduced from the DNA. The sample lists 280,000 or so clones; approximately 88% were seen once. The receptor was isolated from a man between 18 and 35 years old with active or convalescent COVID-19. Sequencing was performed on peripheral blood. The chain is built from TRBV2 and TRBJ2-3; 8 positions match TRBD1. The CDR3 nucleotides read TGTGCCAGCAGTGCTGGAGGAACAGGGGGAAAAACAGATACGCAGTATTTT. Its translation: CASSAGGTGGKTDTQYF. The entire variable domain, with the rest obtained from reference TRBV2 and TRBJ2-3, is as follows: EPEVTQTPSHQVTQMGQEVILRCVPISNHLYFYWYRQILGQKVEFLVSFYNNEISEKSEIFDDQFSVERPDGSNFTLKIRSTKLEDSAMYFCASSAGGTGGKTDTQYFGPGTRLTVL.